These 25 T cell receptor beta chains share one sample of origin, sequenced in a study of cytomegalovirus exposure and HLA in healthy donors. Primers included in the PCR were 60 Vbeta and 13 Jbeta primers. The table came from immunoSEQ multiplex PCR; TCRdb's copy has only in-frame clones and leaves some out. The sample contains about 100,000 clones, about 75% of which appear only once. Sequenced input: PBMCs. Receptors were obtained from a woman in her late teens or twenties in good health and CMV-seropositive.

The rearrangement uses TRBV27 and TRBJ2-7; TRBD2 matches 15 bases. Germline CDR1 and CDR2: MNHEY and SMNVEV (reference sequence). J lost 3 bases, V lost 6 bases, and 3 bases had no gene match. This CDR3 has 15 residues. The chain's CDR3 is CASRGTSGRFYEQYF. As DNA, the CDR3 is TGTGCCAGCAGGGGGACTAGCGGGAGGTTCTACGAGCAGTACTTC.

The chain couples TRBV23-1 to TRBJ1-4, with 8 bases matching TRBD1. Being an ORF, TRBV23-1 has a function that is uncertain. With V trimmed by 4 bases and J by 6 bases, 16 bases remained unmatched. The CDR3 is made up of 18 amino acids. The CDR3 nucleotides are TGCGCCAGCAGTCTTCGCGCGGCAGGGGGCGGTCTGGATGAAAAACTGTTTTTT. This sequence encodes CASSLRAAGGGLDEKLFF.

In this sample, this clone turned up once. The chain couples TRBV27 to TRBJ2-7; 7 positions match TRBD2. The CDR3 runs to 14 residues. The trim removed 3 bases at V and 4 bases at J, leaving 6 bases unmatched. The germline gives CDR1 MNHEY, CDR2 SMNVEV (reference sequence). CDR3 region: CASSFVGGEYEQYF. DNA for the CDR3: TGTGCCAGCAGTTTCGTGGGGGGGGAGTACGAGCAGTACTTC.

This chain links TRBV5-1 with TRBJ2-3; 10 bases map to TRBD2. Unmatched junction bases numbered 7, after V lost 4 bases and J lost 2 bases. This CDR3 region has 16 residues. Germline V gene lookup returns CDR1 SGHRS and CDR2 YFSETQ. This CDR3 is CASSELAGALTDTQYF. The CDR3 DNA is TGCGCCAGCAGCGAGCTAGCGGGAGCACTCACAGATACGCAGTATTTT.

This clone was detected once. This chain joins TRBV6-5 and TRBJ1-3; D is possibly TRBD1 (6 bases). Trimming removed 2 bases at V and 1 base at J, with 9 bases between. This CDR3 region has 15 residues. The germline V gene encodes CDR1 MNHEY and CDR2 SVGAGI. The CDR3 spells CASSYARGSGNTIYF. CDR3 in DNA: TGTGCCAGCAGTTACGCCAGGGGTTCTGGAAACACCATATATTTT.

This clone came up a few times. CDR3 protein: CASSIQGRSYNEQFF. The DNA for the CDR3 is TGTGCCAGTAGTATACAGGGTAGGTCCTACAATGAGCAGTTCTTC. The rearrangement joins TRBV19 to TRBJ2-1; a possible D gene is TRBD1 (5 bases). Germline CDR1 and CDR2: LNHDA and SQIVND (reference sequence). The CDR3 runs to 15 residues. Trimming took off 2 bases at V and 1 base at J, with 9 bases between the two ends. Drawing the rest from reference TRBV19 and TRBJ2-1, the complete variable domain is DGGITQSPKYLFRKEGQNVTLSCEQNLNHDAMYWYRQDPGQGLRLIYYSQIVNDFQKGDIAEGYSVSREKKESFPLTVTSAQKNPTAFYLCASSIQGRSYNEQFFGPGTRLTVL.

CDR3 nucleotides: TGTGCCAGCAGCTTATGGGGGGGAAGCTCCTACGAGCAGTACTTC. Residues: CASSLWGGSSYEQYF. J is TRBJ2-7 and V is TRBV7-3, with TRBD2 matching over 7 bases. V dropped 2 bases and J dropped 0; count of bases not matched to a gene: 4. The germline V gene has CDR1 SGHTA and CDR2 FQGTGA. CDR3 length: 15 residues.

The gene calls are TRBV18 and TRBJ2-7; 12 bases agree with TRBD1. The CDR3 spans 14 residues. CDR1 is KGHSH and CDR2 is LQKENI in the germline V gene. With V trimmed by 6 bases and J by 4 bases, 4 bases remained unmatched. CDR3 bases: TGTGCCAGCTCCCCGGGACAGGGGGCTTACGAGCAGTACTTC. Its protein is CASSPGQGAYEQYF.

This chain connects TRBV28 to TRBJ2-1, with 14 positions matching TRBD2. The CDR3 consists of 17 residues. Germline CDR1 is MDHEN and CDR2 is SYDVKM. Trimming at V came to 0 bases and at J to 2 bases, leaving 0 bases not matched to a gene. CDR3 residues: CASSLWTSGRAYNEQFF. CDR3 DNA sequence: TGTGCCAGCAGTTTATGGACTAGCGGGAGGGCCTACAATGAGCAGTTCTTC. The entire variable domain, with the rest obtained from reference TRBV28 and TRBJ2-1, is as follows: DVKVTQSSRYLVKRTGEKVFLECVQDMDHENMFWYRQDPGLGLRLIYFSYDVKMKEKGDIPEGYSVSREKKERFSLILESASTNQTSMYLCASSLWTSGRAYNEQFFGPGTRLTVL.

This clone showed up just a few times. Other DNA variants within this sample encode the same CDR3. The V and J genes are TRBV27 and TRBJ2-7, with TRBD2 matching over 11 bases. The V gene end was trimmed by 8 bases and the J gene end by 3 bases; junction bases not matched to a gene: 12. The CDR3 consists of 16 residues. Germline CDR1 is MNHEY and CDR2 is SMNVEV (reference sequence). This chain's CDR3 is CASGGTSGRFVYEQYF. Written as DNA, the CDR3 is TGTGCCAGCGGTGGCACTAGCGGGAGATTTGTCTACGAGCAGTACTTC.

The rearrangement links TRBV9 to TRBJ1-1; 11 bases are shared with TRBD1. Per germline, CDR1 SGDLS and CDR2 YYNGEE. After removal of 3 bases from V and 5 bases from J, the junction contained 6 bases not matched to a gene. The CDR3 is 15 residues long. The CDR3 loop is CASSAVGQGATEAFF. As DNA, the CDR3 is TGTGCCAGCAGCGCTGTCGGACAGGGGGCTACTGAAGCTTTCTTT.

This chain links TRBV9 with TRBJ2-3; D ambiguous. The CDR3 length is 14 residues. CDR1 is SGDLS, CDR2 YYNGEE, per germline. Trimming removed 0 bases at V and 2 bases at J, with 7 bases between. The CDR3 nucleotides read TGTGCCAGCAGCGTAGGACGGGTCACAGATACGCAGTATTTT. Its translation is CASSVGRVTDTQYF.

The rearrangement links TRBV7-7 to TRBJ2-3; 9 bases agree with TRBD1. This CDR3 region has 16 residues. With 5 bases clipped from V and 5 bases from J, the junction kept 11 bases outside the gene matches. Germline lookup yields CDR1 SSHAT and CDR2 FNYEAQ (reference sequence). In nucleotides, the CDR3 is TGTGCCAGCAGCGCCCAGCTGGGACAGGGAGGAGATACGCAGTATTTT. Amino acid sequence: CASSAQLGQGGDTQYF.

This chain uses TRBV7-2 with TRBJ1-2, with D tentatively TRBD1 (5 bases). The CDR3 has 13 residues. The ends were cut back, 5 bases at V and 3 bases at J, with 10 bases in the middle. CDR1 and CDR2 from the germline V gene are SGHTA and FQGNSA. The CDR3 nucleotides are TGTGCCAGCAGCCCGAGCAGGGACTATGGCTACACCTTC. The encoded protein is CASSPSRDYGYTF.

V gene TRBV2 combines with J gene TRBJ2-7, with 7 nucleotides matching TRBD2. Germline lookup yields CDR1 SNHLY and CDR2 FYNNEI. This CDR3 region has 15 residues. Losses at the gene ends were 1 base for V and 0 bases for J; bases not matched to a gene: 3. The CDR3: CASSEVLANSYEQYF. The CDR3, as DNA: TGTGCCAGCAGTGAAGTACTAGCGAACTCCTACGAGCAGTACTTC.

The V and J genes are TRBV27 and TRBJ2-3, with 7 positions matching TRBD2. Germline loops: CDR1 MNHEY, CDR2 SMNVEV (reference sequence). J was trimmed by 3 bases and V by 7 bases; bases with no gene match: 10. This CDR3 spans 15 amino acids. The CDR3 DNA sequence: TGTGCCAGCAATAAGGGAGCGGGAAGTACAGATACGCAGTATTTT. Amino acids: CASNKGAGSTDTQYF.

The V call is TRBV7-2, the J call TRBJ1-4; perhaps TRBD1 as D (5 bases). Germline assignment: CDR1 SGHTA and CDR2 FQGNSA. The ends were cut back, 5 bases at V and 6 bases at J, with 16 bases in the middle. The CDR3 is 15 amino acids. The DNA of the CDR3 is TGTGCCAGCAGCCCAGTTGGGACTGAGTATGAAAAACTGTTTTTT. Translated, it gives CASSPVGTEYEKLFF.

The V call is TRBV10-3, the J call TRBJ1-1, with 7 positions matching TRBD1. The length of the CDR3 is 14 residues. The V and J ends lost 10 bases and 3 bases, in that order; junction bases with no gene match: 11. Per the germline V gene, CDR1 is ENHRY and CDR2 is SYGVKD. CDR3 coding DNA: TGTGCCACCAACCCCCAGGGGGTGTACACTGAAGCTTTCTTT. Translation: CATNPQGVYTEAFF.

The V call is TRBV7-9, the J call TRBJ1-3; unclear D gene. Germline V CDR1 and CDR2: SEHNR, FQNEAQ (reference sequence). The CDR3 spans 14 residues. Trimming pared 10 bases from V and 4 bases from J, leaving 17 bases between. This chain's CDR3 is CATSYPEGGNTIYF. The DNA for the CDR3 is TGTGCCACCTCATATCCGGAGGGAGGAAACACCATATATTTT.

The rearrangement joins TRBV6-4 to TRBJ2-1; 12 nucleotides align to TRBD2. This CDR3 has 15 residues. J gave up 6 bases and V 0 bases, and 0 bases lay outside the gene matches. Looked up from germline, CDR1 is MRHNA and CDR2 is SNTAGT. The CDR3 protein is CASSDSLAGGNEQFF. Written as DNA, the CDR3 is TGTGCCAGCAGTGACTCACTAGCGGGAGGCAATGAGCAGTTCTTC.

This sequence joins TRBV7-7 and TRBJ2-5, with 8 bases aligning to TRBD1. Germline assignment: CDR1 SSHAT and CDR2 FNYEAQ (reference sequence). This CDR3 spans 14 amino acids. Trimming took 7 bases from V and 6 from J; bases not matched to a gene: 10. CDR3 loop: CASTSSGGSKTQYF. The CDR3, as DNA: TGTGCCAGCACCTCGTCAGGGGGCTCGAAGACCCAGTACTTC. The full variable domain, rest sourced from reference TRBV7-7 and TRBJ2-5, is GAGVSQSPRYKVTKRGQDVTLRCDPISSHATLYWYQQALGQGPEFLTYFNYEAQPDKSGLPSDRFSAERPEGSISTLTIQRTEQRDSAMYRCASTSSGGSKTQYFGPGTRLLVL.

This chain joins TRBV6-1 and TRBJ2-6, with D unresolved. The CDR3 totals 15 residues. The germline V gene has CDR1 MNHNS and CDR2 SASEGT. Trimming cost V 5 bases and J 0 bases, with 8 bases left between them. The CDR3 sequence: CASSPLSSGANVLTF. Here the CDR3 DNA reads TGTGCCAGCAGTCCCCTGAGCTCTGGGGCCAACGTCCTGACTTTC.

The chain joins TRBV6-6 to TRBJ2-1; tentatively, D is TRBD2 (5 bases). The CDR3 totals 14 residues. Germline V gene lookup returns CDR1 MNHNY and CDR2 SVGAGI (reference sequence). V lost 8 bases to trimming and J lost 8 bases, with 19 bases between them. CDR3 in DNA: TGTGCCAGCGGCCCGGAGGTTCAGAGGGATGAGCAGTTCTTC. Protein product: CASGPEVQRDEQFF.

CDR3 protein: CASSLSRDISYEQYF. CDR3 sequence (DNA): TGTGCCAGCAGTTTATCGCGTGACATCTCCTACGAGCAGTACTTC. The genes are TRBV27 and TRBJ2-7; D uncertain. The germline V gene has CDR1 MNHEY and CDR2 SMNVEV (reference sequence). The V end was cut by 0 bases, the J end by 0 bases, with 9 bases between. This CDR3 is built from 15 residues.

The genes are TRBV6-4 and TRBJ2-3; D may be TRBD2 (5 bases). Per the germline V gene, CDR1 is MRHNA and CDR2 is SNTAGT. CDR3 length equals 16 residues. V was clipped by 2 bases and J by 2 bases, with 14 bases between them. The DNA of the CDR3 is TGTGCCAGCAGTGACACCTTTGGAGGTCTCACAGATACGCAGTATTTT. Protein product: CASSDTFGGLTDTQYF.